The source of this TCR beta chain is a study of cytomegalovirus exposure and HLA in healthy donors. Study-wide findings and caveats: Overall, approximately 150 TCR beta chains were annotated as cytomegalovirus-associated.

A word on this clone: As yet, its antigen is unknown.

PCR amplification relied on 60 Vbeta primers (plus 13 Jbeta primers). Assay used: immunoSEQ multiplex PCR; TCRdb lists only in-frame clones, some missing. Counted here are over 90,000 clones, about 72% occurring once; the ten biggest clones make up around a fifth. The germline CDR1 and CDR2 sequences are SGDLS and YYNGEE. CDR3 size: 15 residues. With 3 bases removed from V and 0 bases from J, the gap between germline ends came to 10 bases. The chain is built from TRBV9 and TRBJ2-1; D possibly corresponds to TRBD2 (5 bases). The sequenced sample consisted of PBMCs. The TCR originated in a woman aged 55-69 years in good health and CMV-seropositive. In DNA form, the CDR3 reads TGTGCCAGCAGCGGAAGCGGAGGCTCCTACAATGAGCAGTTCTTC. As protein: CASSGSGGSYNEQFF.